This T cell receptor beta chain derives from a study of T cell responses to AZD1222 COVID-19 vaccine. Sequenced by immunoSEQ multiplex PCR; TCRdb stores in-frame clones only, minus some. The sample records 25,000 to 35,000 clones, around 80% being singletons. This TCR was sampled from an adult in good health. The starting material was peripheral blood, obtained on day 0 of AZD1222 vaccination.

The chain's CDR3 is CAWSVGQGGYYGYTF. CDR3 bases: TGTGCCTGGAGTGTGGGGCAGGGGGGCTACTATGGCTACACCTTC. The J gene is TRBJ1-2, the V gene TRBV30; 7 nucleotides align to TRBD1. Germline V gives CDR1 GTSNPN, CDR2 SVGIG (reference sequence). This CDR3 is 15 amino acids long. V was clipped by 0 bases and J by 3 bases; unmatched bases: 7.